The next 19 T cell receptor beta chains were all read from a single sample in a study of blood T cell repertoires in COVID-19. Only in-frame clones appear in the TCRdb table, and some are missing; sequencing was by immunoSEQ multiplex PCR. This sample yields just over 250,000 clones, of which approximately 91% are seen a single time; about 2.5% belongs to the top ten. Sequenced sample: peripheral blood. These receptors all come from a person under 30 with COVID-19, enrolled during active disease.

The chain joins TRBV14 to TRBJ2-7, with 9 positions matching TRBD2. Germline V CDR1 and CDR2: SGHDN, FVKESK. This CDR3 is 15 amino acids long. V gave up 1 base and J gave up 2 bases; unmatched junction bases: 3. CDR3 sequence: CASSQGLAETYEQYF. The DNA for the CDR3 is TGTGCCAGCAGCCAAGGACTAGCGGAGACCTACGAGCAGTACTTC.

This chain links TRBV19 with TRBJ1-1; D is undetermined. Germline V gene lookup returns CDR1 LNHDA and CDR2 SQIVND (reference sequence). This CDR3 spans 12 amino acids. The ends were cut back, 7 bases at V and 1 base at J, with 7 bases in the middle. The CDR3 sequence: CASKEGNTEAFF. The CDR3 region has the DNA TGTGCCAGTAAGGAGGGGAACACTGAAGCTTTCTTT.

Only one count was recorded for this clone. The V and J genes are TRBV19 and TRBJ2-7, with 7 bases aligning to TRBD1. Trimming cost V 5 bases and J 0 bases; bases outside gene matches: 13. Germline assignment: CDR1 LNHDA and CDR2 SQIVND (reference sequence). The CDR3 has 17 amino acids. As DNA, the CDR3 is TGTGCCAGTAGTGCAGCAACAGGGGCACAATACTCCTACGAGCAGTACTTC. This translates into CASSAATGAQYSYEQYF.

This clone was observed once. The rearrangement uses TRBV6-5 and TRBJ2-2, with TRBD2 identical over 7 bases. The CDR3 sequence is 14 residues long. The J segment lost 7 bases and the V segment lost 3 bases, leaving 5 bases of the junction unmatched. CDR1 and CDR2 from the germline V gene are MNHEY and SVGAGI. The CDR3 DNA is TGTGCCAGCAGTTATGCGGGAGTAGGCGGGGAGCTGTTTTTT. As protein: CASSYAGVGGELFF.

The CDR3: CASSYRTVTDTQYF. The CDR3 bases are TGTGCCAGCAGTTACCGGACTGTCACAGATACGCAGTATTTT. V is TRBV6-5 and J is TRBJ2-3; D might be TRBD2 (5 bases). The CDR3 runs 14 residues. Between the trimmed V and J ends, which lost 2 bases and 2 bases, there was a span of 8 bases. Germline-derived CDR1 and CDR2 are MNHEY and SVGAGI.

The chain joins TRBV9 to TRBJ2-7; 7 bases align to TRBD2. Germline V gene lookup returns CDR1 SGDLS and CDR2 YYNGEE. This CDR3 is 14 amino acids long. V trimming: 4 bases; J trimming: 0 bases; junction bases outside the gene matches: 4. The CDR3 reads CASSHGLDSYEQYF. In DNA form, the CDR3 reads TGTGCCAGCAGCCACGGACTAGACTCCTACGAGCAGTACTTC.

The chain recombines TRBV7-9 with TRBJ2-2; no definite D call. The CDR3 loop spans 13 amino acids. The V end lost 11 bases, the J end lost 5 bases, and 15 bases lay between the germline ends. CDR1 and CDR2 (germline): SEHNR, FQNEAQ (reference sequence). The CDR3 loop is CAVTVRYTGELFF. The CDR3 DNA follows: TGTGCCGTCACTGTCAGGTATACCGGGGAGCTGTTTTTT.

This sequence joins TRBV4-2 and TRBJ1-1; unclear D gene. The CDR3 extends over 12 amino acids. CDR1 and CDR2 from the germline V gene are LGHNA and YNFKEQ. The V end was cut by 0 bases, the J end by 5 bases, with 4 bases between. Here the CDR3 reads CASSQDLTEAFF. The CDR3 DNA follows: TGTGCCAGCAGCCAAGATCTGACTGAAGCTTTCTTT.

The chain combines TRBV6-6 with TRBJ1-1; D might be TRBD1 (6 bases). Germline values: CDR1 MNHNY, CDR2 SVGAGI (reference sequence). CDR3 length equals 10 residues. V dropped 5 bases and J dropped 10 bases, with 8 bases sitting between them. The CDR3 sequence is CASSGDTAFF. The CDR3 nucleotides are TGTGCCAGCAGTGGGGACACAGCTTTCTTT.

The chain couples TRBV7-6 to TRBJ2-5, with a possible D match to TRBD1 (5 bases). V gave up 5 bases and J gave up 0 bases, with 7 bases separating them. The CDR3 runs to 13 residues. Germline CDR1 is SGHVS and CDR2 is FNYEAQ. This CDR3 is CASSRQNQETQYF. The CDR3, as DNA: TGTGCCAGCAGCCGACAGAACCAAGAGACCCAGTACTTC.

The V gene is TRBV19, the J gene TRBJ2-7, with D perhaps TRBD1 (5 bases). Germline lookup yields CDR1 LNHDA and CDR2 SQIVND (reference sequence). The CDR3 length is 14 residues. The germline V and J ends were trimmed by 4 bases and 1 base, with 11 bases remaining between them. In nucleotides, the CDR3 is TGTGCCAGTAGTACAGGGCCCTCGTCCTACGAGCAGTACTTC. Translating gives CASSTGPSSYEQYF.

The J gene is TRBJ2-5, the V gene TRBV7-9; possibly TRBD2 for D (5 bases). CDR1 and CDR2 (germline): SEHNR, FQNEAQ (reference sequence). Trimming took 5 bases from V and 4 from J, leaving 20 bases between them. The length of the CDR3 is 16 residues. The CDR3 protein is CASSQSPLAAVETQYF. The CDR3 DNA is TGTGCCAGCAGCCAGAGCCCCTTGGCAGCGGTAGAGACCCAGTACTTC.

J is TRBJ2-7 and V is TRBV6-1, with 8 nucleotides matching TRBD2. This CDR3 contains 16 residues. Germline values: CDR1 MNHNS, CDR2 SASEGT. With V trimmed by 3 bases and J by 2 bases, 9 bases remained unmatched. Here the CDR3 reads CASSEDIAGLTYEQYF. DNA of the CDR3: TGTGCCAGCAGTGAGGACATAGCGGGACTGACCTACGAGCAGTACTTC.

The CDR3 DNA is TGTGCCTGGAGTGTAACCCTGGGCCTGCCCCAGCATTTT. It codes for CAWSVTLGLPQHF. The chain combines TRBV30 with TRBJ1-5; no clear D. Trimming shortened V by 0 bases and J by 9 bases, and 12 bases separated the two germline ends. Per the germline V gene, CDR1 is GTSNPN and CDR2 is SVGIG (reference sequence). The CDR3 length is 13 residues.

The table lists this clone with a few counts. The V call is TRBV19, the J call TRBJ1-3, with D hard to call. Trimming stripped 3 bases from V and 0 bases from J, with 6 bases between. The CDR3 has 14 amino acids. Germline V CDR1 and CDR2: LNHDA, SQIVND (reference sequence). CDR3 amino acids: CASSIDTSGNTIYF. The CDR3, as DNA: TGTGCCAGTAGTATCGACACCTCTGGAAACACCATATATTTT.

The chain couples TRBV5-1 to TRBJ1-1; TRBD1 aligns across 9 bases. CDR1 is SGHRS and CDR2 is YFSETQ in the germline V gene. CDR3 size: 14 residues. V shed 0 bases and J 6 bases; nucleotides not matched to a gene: 3. The CDR3 DNA is TGCGCCAGCAGCTTGGCCGGGACAGGGCCTGAAGCTTTCTTT. Translated: CASSLAGTGPEAFF.

A few counts support this clone. The chain carries TRBV4-2 and TRBJ2-5; 12 bases agree with TRBD2. After removal of 6 bases from V and 4 bases from J, the junction contained 3 bases not matched to a gene. Looked up from germline, CDR1 is LGHNA and CDR2 is YNFKEQ. This CDR3 has 14 residues. The CDR3 DNA sequence: TGTGCCAGCAGTCTGGGACTAGCGGGAGAGACCCAGTACTTC. Amino acid sequence: CASSLGLAGETQYF.

This chain links TRBV28 with TRBJ1-5; D gene uncertain. Germline CDR1 is MDHEN and CDR2 is SYDVKM. The CDR3 contains 12 residues. V was clipped by 2 bases and J by 5 bases, with 4 bases between them. The CDR3 loop is CASSLRDQPQHF. In DNA, the CDR3 is TGTGCCAGCAGTTTACGGGATCAGCCCCAGCATTTT. Combining the CDR3 with reference TRBV28 and TRBJ1-5 gives the whole variable domain DVKVTQSSRYLVKRTGEKVFLECVQDMDHENMFWYRQDPGLGLRLIYFSYDVKMKEKGDIPEGYSVSREKKERFSLILESASTNQTSMYLCASSLRDQPQHFGDGTRLSIL.

The chain has TRBV3-1 (or the pseudogene TRBV3-2) and TRBJ2-3, with a tentative D call TRBD2 (5 bases). CDR3 size: 16 residues. Germline CDR1 LGHDT, CDR2 YNNKEL (reference sequence). V dropped 5 bases and J dropped 0 bases, with 15 bases sitting between them. The CDR3: CASSRRTSSSTDTQYF. CDR3 DNA sequence: TGTGCCAGCAGCAGACGTACTAGTTCTAGCACAGATACGCAGTATTTT.